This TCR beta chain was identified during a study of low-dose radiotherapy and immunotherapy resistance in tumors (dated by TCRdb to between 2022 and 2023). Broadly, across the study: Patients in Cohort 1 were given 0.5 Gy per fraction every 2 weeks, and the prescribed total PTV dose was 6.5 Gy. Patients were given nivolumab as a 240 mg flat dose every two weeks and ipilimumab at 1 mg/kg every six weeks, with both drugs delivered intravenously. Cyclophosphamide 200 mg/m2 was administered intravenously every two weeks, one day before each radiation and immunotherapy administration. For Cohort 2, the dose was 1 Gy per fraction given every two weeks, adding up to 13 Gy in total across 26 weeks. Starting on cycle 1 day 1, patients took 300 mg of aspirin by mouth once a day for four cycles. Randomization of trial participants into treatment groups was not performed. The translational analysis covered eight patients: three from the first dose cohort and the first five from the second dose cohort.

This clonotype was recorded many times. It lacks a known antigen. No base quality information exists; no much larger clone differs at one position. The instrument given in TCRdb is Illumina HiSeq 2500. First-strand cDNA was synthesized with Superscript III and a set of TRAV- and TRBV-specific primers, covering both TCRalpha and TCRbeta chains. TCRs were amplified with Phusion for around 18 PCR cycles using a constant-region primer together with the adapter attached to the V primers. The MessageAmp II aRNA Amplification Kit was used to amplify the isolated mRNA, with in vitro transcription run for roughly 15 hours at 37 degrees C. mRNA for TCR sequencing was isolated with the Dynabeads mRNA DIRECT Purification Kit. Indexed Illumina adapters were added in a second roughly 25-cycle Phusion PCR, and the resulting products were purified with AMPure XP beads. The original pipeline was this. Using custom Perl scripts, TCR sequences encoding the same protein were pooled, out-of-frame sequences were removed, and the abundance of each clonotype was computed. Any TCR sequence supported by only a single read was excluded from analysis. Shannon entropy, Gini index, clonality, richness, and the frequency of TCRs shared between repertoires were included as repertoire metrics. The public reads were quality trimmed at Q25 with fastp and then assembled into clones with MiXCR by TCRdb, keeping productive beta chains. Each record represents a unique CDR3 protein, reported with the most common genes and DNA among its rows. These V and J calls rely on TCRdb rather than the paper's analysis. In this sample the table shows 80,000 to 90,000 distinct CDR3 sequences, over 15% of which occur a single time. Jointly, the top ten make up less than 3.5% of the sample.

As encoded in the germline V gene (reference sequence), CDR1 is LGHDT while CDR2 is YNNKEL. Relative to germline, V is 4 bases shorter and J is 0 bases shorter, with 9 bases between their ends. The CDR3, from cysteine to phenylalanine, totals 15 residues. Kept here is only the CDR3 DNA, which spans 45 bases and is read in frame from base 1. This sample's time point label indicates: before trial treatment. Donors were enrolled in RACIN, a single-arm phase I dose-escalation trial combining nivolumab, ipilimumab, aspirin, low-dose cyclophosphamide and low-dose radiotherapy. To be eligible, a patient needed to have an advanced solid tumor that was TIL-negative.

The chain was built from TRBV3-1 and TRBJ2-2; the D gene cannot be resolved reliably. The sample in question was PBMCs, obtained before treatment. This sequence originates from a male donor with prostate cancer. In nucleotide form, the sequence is TGTGCCAGCAGCCTGGGTTGGGCGAACACCGGGGAGCTGTTTTTT. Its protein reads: CASSLGWANTGELFF.